Presented here are 17 T cell receptor beta chains from one specimen sequenced in a study of spatial heterogeneity in lung cancer. TCRdb re-called the 5' RACE reads through MiXCR, storing one row per CDR3 protein. The sample carries 30,000 to 45,000 distinct CDR3 sequences, approximately 3.1% recorded once. Time point meaning: sample taken at primary tumor resection. The sample here was normal lung tissue next to the tumor, taken at surgery. These receptors were taken from a male donor with early-stage non-small cell lung cancer.

This clonotype was counted between two and nine times. J is TRBJ2-5 and V is TRBV6-5; D is possibly TRBD2 (5 bases). Trimming cost V 0 bases and J 1 base, with 6 bases left between them. CDR3 size: 14 residues. Germline V gene data show CDR1 as MNHEY and CDR2 as SVGAGI. CDR3 bases: TGTGCCAGCAGTTACTCGAGGGTCCAAGAGACCCAGTACTTC. It yields the protein CASSYSRVQETQYF.

This clonotype was detected ten times or more. The genes are TRBV27 and TRBJ1-2; TRBD1 matches at 7 bases. The CDR3 covers 14 residues. Germline assignment: CDR1 MNHEY and CDR2 SMNVEV (reference sequence). Trimming cost V 5 bases and J 4 bases; bases outside gene matches: 7. The CDR3 reads CASSPETGPYGYTF. The CDR3 nucleotides are TGTGCCAGCAGTCCAGAGACAGGGCCCTATGGCTACACCTTC.

This clonotype was seen repeatedly, ten times or more. The CDR3 nucleotides are TGTGCCAGCAGCTTCCAAGGACAGGGGGTTTACGAGCAGTACTTC. Its protein is CASSFQGQGVYEQYF. The genes are TRBV7-2 and TRBJ2-7; 10 nucleotides match TRBD1. V lost 3 bases, J lost 4 bases, and 6 bases stayed unmatched. Looked up from germline, CDR1 is SGHTA and CDR2 is FQGNSA. The length of the CDR3 is 15 residues. The variable domain in full, with the rest retrieved from reference TRBV7-2 and TRBJ2-7, is GAGVSQSPSNKVTEKGKDVELRCDPISGHTALYWYRQSLGQGLEFLIYFQGNSAPDKSGLPSDRFSAERTGGSVSTLTIQRTQQEDSAVYLCASSFQGQGVYEQYFGPGTRLTVT.

By frequency in the sample, this clonotype is medium-sized. The rearrangement links TRBV7-9 to TRBJ2-7, with 13 positions matching TRBD2. This CDR3 has 14 amino acids. Germline V gene lookup returns CDR1 SEHNR and CDR2 FQNEAQ (reference sequence). J was trimmed by 7 bases and V by 5 bases; bases with no gene match: 5. The CDR3: CASSPPGLAGEQYF. As DNA, the CDR3 is TGTGCCAGCAGCCCACCGGGACTAGCGGGAGAGCAGTACTTC.

This clonotype was picked up many times. This chain connects TRBV12-3 or TRBV12-4 to TRBJ2-5, with TRBD2 identical over 7 bases. CDR3 length: 14 amino acids. After removal of 2 bases from V and 4 bases from J, the junction contained 4 bases not matched to a gene. CDR3 sequence reads: CASSLPTSIETQYF. CDR3 in DNA: TGTGCCAGCAGTTTACCGACTAGCATAGAGACCCAGTACTTC.

This clonotype has at least ten counts. The chain combines TRBV7-9 with TRBJ1-1, with D perhaps matching TRBD1 (5 bases). The CDR3 has 12 residues. Trimming pared 7 bases from V and 5 bases from J, leaving 11 bases between. Germline values: CDR1 SEHNR, CDR2 FQNEAQ (reference sequence). CDR3 region: CASTFPGTEAFF. The CDR3 DNA is TGTGCCAGCACCTTCCCAGGGACTGAAGCTTTCTTT.

This clonotype was found many times. The chain has TRBV7-2 and TRBJ2-1, with D unclear. From germline, CDR1 is SGHTA and CDR2 FQGNSA. Trimming took off 6 bases at V and 5 bases at J, with 14 bases between the two ends. The CDR3 is 14 amino acids. The chain's CDR3 is CASSPVLIDNEQFF. CDR3 sequence (DNA): TGTGCCAGCAGTCCCGTATTGATCGACAATGAGCAGTTCTTC.

This clonotype has a count of ten or more. The chain employs TRBV7-6 and TRBJ2-5; 8 nucleotides align to TRBD1. The CDR3 spans 15 residues. Germline V gene sequence: CDR1 SGHVS, CDR2 FNYEAQ. V lost 6 bases and J lost 5; bases outside the gene matches: 11. The CDR3 DNA follows: TGTGCCAGCAGTTCGACAGGGGCCCTTGGGGAGACCCAGTACTTC. Translating it yields CASSSTGALGETQYF.

This clonotype has ten or more counts. This rearrangement joins TRBV6-1 to TRBJ2-7; D remains ambiguous. Trimming removed 1 base from V and 0 bases from J, with 4 bases in between. The CDR3 sequence is 13 residues long. Germline V gene lookup returns CDR1 MNHNS and CDR2 SASEGT. CDR3 in DNA: TGTGCCAGCAGTGAAGTTAGCTCCTACGAGCAGTACTTC. Protein: CASSEVSSYEQYF.

This clonotype has ten or more counts. The chain uses TRBV12-3 or TRBV12-4 and TRBJ1-1; 9 nucleotides align to TRBD1. With V trimmed by 5 bases and J by 3 bases, 16 bases remained unmatched. The CDR3 has 18 residues. The CDR3 DNA reads TGTGCCAGCAGTCCCCCCAGGCCCCAGGGACAGGGTCACACTGAAGCTTTCTTT. This encodes CASSPPRPQGQGHTEAFF.

This clonotype was recorded at least ten times. V and J are TRBV27 and TRBJ2-5; D unresolved. This CDR3 region has 13 residues. Germline V lookup: CDR1 MNHEY, CDR2 SMNVEV (reference sequence). V was shortened by 6 bases and J by 5 bases, with 13 bases between the two germline ends. The CDR3 reads CASRRGQVETQYF. As DNA, the CDR3 is TGTGCCAGCAGACGTGGGCAGGTTGAGACCCAGTACTTC.

The table lists this clonotype with many counts. V and J are TRBV5-1 and TRBJ1-2; a weak D match, TRBD1 (6 bases). From germline, CDR1 is SGHRS and CDR2 YFSETQ. The CDR3 contains 14 residues. Trimming removed 6 bases from V and 3 bases from J, with 15 bases in between. CDR3 sequence (DNA): TGCGCCAGCAAGGAACAGGGCGGGGACTATGGCTACACCTTC. This sequence encodes CASKEQGGDYGYTF.

V gene TRBV30 combines with J gene TRBJ2-5, with D uncertain. The CDR3 covers 13 residues. The germline V and J ends were trimmed by 5 bases and 3 bases, with 13 bases remaining between them. The germline CDR1 and CDR2 sequences are GTSNPN and SVGIG (reference sequence). CDR3 nucleotide sequence: TGTGCCTGGTCTAGGTATTTCGAAGAGACCCAGTACTTC. Its protein product is CAWSRYFEETQYF.

In this sample, this clonotype turned up many times. The rearrangement joins TRBV27 to TRBJ1-1; D remains ambiguous. Trimming took off 6 bases at V and 1 base at J, with 21 bases between the two ends. The CDR3 contains 17 residues. Germline CDR1 reads MNHEY; CDR2 reads SMNVEV (reference sequence). This CDR3 is CASSPTPRGGWNTEAFF. DNA of the CDR3: TGTGCCAGCAGCCCCACCCCCCGGGGAGGCTGGAACACTGAAGCTTTCTTT.

This clonotype appeared many times. The chain has TRBV10-1 and TRBJ2-1; TRBD2 matches at 9 bases. Germline trimming cut 6 bases from V and 0 bases from J; bases unmatched to any gene: 9. From germline, CDR1 is WNHNN and CDR2 SYGVQD (reference sequence). This CDR3 region has 17 residues. The CDR3 reads CASSTQIAGDSYNEQFF. For the CDR3, the DNA is TGCGCCAGCAGCACACAAATAGCGGGAGACTCCTACAATGAGCAGTTCTTC.

The chain links TRBV6-2 or TRBV6-3 to TRBJ2-1; D gene uncertain. CDR1 and CDR2 (germline): MNHEY, SVGEGT. This CDR3 comprises 14 residues. The V end lost 5 bases, the J end lost 10 bases, and 18 bases lay between the germline ends. CDR3 nucleotide sequence: TGTGCCAGCAGTATGGCAGCCCGCCGAGAAGAGCAGTTCTTC. This encodes CASSMAARREEQFF.

At least ten counts were recorded for this clonotype. The chain joins TRBV7-3 to TRBJ1-1; perhaps TRBD1 as D (6 bases). Germline values: CDR1 SGHTA, CDR2 FQGTGA. This CDR3 spans 13 amino acids. The V gene lost 5 bases and the J gene lost 6 bases, with 13 bases spanning the gap. CDR3 sequence reads: CASSPLGTSEAFF. DNA of the CDR3: TGTGCCAGCAGCCCACTCGGGACATCTGAAGCTTTCTTT.